The TCR beta chain described here comes from a study of control samples from healthy donors and cancer patients. The protocol was immunoSEQ multiplex PCR, while the TCRdb copy is restricted to in-frame clones and leaves out a portion. The sample includes 100,000 to 150,000 clones, 75% to 95% of them seen just once. Germline values: CDR1 LGHDT, CDR2 YNNKEL (reference sequence). Trimming removed 2 bases from V and 2 bases from J, with 4 bases in between. The CDR3 has 12 amino acids. The chain recombines TRBV3-1 (or the pseudogene TRBV3-2) with TRBJ2-7; D unresolved. Sequenced sample: blood. This TCR was sampled from a man aged 18 to 29 in good health. The CDR3 DNA follows: TGTGCCAGCAGCCAAAGGCCCTACGAGCAGTACGTC. It codes for CASSQRPYEQYV.